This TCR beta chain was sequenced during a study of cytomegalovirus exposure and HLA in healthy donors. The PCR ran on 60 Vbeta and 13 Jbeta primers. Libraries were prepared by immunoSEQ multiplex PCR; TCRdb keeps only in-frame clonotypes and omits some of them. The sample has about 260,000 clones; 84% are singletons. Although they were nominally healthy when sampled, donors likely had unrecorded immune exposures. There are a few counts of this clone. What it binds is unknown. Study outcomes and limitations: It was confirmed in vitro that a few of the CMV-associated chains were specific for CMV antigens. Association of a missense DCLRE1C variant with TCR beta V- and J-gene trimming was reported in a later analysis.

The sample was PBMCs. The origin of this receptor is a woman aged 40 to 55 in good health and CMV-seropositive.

CDR3 residues: CASSYLAGGPIEQYF. CDR3 sequence (DNA): TGTGCCAGCAGTTACCTAGCGGGAGGGCCGATCGAGCAGTACTTC. V and J are TRBV6-5 and TRBJ2-7; 12 nucleotides match TRBD2. The CDR3 has 15 residues. J was trimmed by 6 bases and V by 2 bases; bases with no gene match: 5. Looked up from germline, CDR1 is MNHEY and CDR2 is SVGAGI.